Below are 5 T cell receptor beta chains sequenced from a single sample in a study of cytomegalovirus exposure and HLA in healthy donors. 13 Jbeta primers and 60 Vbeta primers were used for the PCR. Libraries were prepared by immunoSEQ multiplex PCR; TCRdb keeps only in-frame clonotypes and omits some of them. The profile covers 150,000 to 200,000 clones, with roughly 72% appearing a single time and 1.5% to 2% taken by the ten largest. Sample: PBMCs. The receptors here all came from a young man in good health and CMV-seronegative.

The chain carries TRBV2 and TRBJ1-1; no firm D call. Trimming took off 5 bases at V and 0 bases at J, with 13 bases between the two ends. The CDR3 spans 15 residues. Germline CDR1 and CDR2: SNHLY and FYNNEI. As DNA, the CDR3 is TGTGCCAGCAGTCCCTATGGGCCGCTGAACACTGAAGCTTTCTTT. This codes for CASSPYGPLNTEAFF.

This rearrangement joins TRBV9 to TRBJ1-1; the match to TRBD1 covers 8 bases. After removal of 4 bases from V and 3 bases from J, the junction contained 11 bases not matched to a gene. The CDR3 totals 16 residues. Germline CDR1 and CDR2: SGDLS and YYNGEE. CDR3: CASSPGWGRGHTEAFF. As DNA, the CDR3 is TGTGCCAGCAGCCCCGGATGGGGCAGGGGGCACACTGAAGCTTTCTTT.

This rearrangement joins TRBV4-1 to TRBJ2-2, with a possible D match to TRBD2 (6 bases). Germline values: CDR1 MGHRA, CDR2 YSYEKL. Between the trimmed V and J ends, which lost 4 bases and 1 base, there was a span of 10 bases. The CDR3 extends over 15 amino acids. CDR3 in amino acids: CASSPPRGNTGELFF. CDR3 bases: TGCGCCAGCAGCCCGCCGCGGGGGAACACCGGGGAGCTGTTTTTT.

The chain's CDR3 is CASSLRTGGADTQYF. As DNA, the CDR3 is TGTGCCAGCAGCTTAAGGACGGGAGGCGCAGATACGCAGTATTTT. V is TRBV7-8 and J is TRBJ2-3, with 7 nucleotides matching TRBD2. This CDR3 is 15 amino acids long. Germline lookup yields CDR1 SGHVS and CDR2 FQNEAQ. Losses at the gene ends were 2 bases for V and 4 bases for J; bases not matched to a gene: 6.

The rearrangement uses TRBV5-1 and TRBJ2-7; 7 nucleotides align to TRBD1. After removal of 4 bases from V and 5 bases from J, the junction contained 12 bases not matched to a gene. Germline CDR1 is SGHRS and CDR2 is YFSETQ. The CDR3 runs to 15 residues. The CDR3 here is CASSTHRGPWDEQYF. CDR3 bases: TGCGCCAGCAGCACCCACAGGGGCCCTTGGGACGAGCAGTACTTC.